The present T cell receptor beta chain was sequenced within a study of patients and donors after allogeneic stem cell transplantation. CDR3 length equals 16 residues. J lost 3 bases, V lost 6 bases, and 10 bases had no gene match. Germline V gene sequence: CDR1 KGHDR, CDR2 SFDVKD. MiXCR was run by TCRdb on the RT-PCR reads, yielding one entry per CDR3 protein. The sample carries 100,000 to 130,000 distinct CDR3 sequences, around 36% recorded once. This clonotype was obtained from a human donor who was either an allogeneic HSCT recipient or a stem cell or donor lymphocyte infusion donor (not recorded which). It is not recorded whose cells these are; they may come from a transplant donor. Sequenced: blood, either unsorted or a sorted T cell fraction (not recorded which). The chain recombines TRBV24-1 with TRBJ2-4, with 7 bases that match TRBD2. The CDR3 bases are TGTGCCACCAGTCCTGGGAGGGTAGCTCTCAAAAACATTCAGTACTTC. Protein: CATSPGRVALKNIQYF.